This T cell receptor beta chain is from a study of blood T cell repertoires in COVID-19. About the research overall: Sample material is recorded as cDNA or gDNA derived from T cells, B-cell-depleted T cells, or PBMCs.

How the authors handled the data: Reference gene primers were amplified, and this amplification served to estimate nucleated cell counts. Some clones are missing from TCRdb's copy, which holds only in-frame ones; the method was immunoSEQ multiplex PCR. For V, J and clone size, that table is used; D and trimming come from the DNA. In the table there are around 260,000 clones, approximately 88% of which are singletons. This clone was detected a few times. V lost 1 base and J lost 3, with 10 bases in between. Germline lookup yields CDR1 MDHEN and CDR2 SYDVKM. This CDR3 comprises 15 residues. Patients at the Seattle site were enrolled during active infection and followed longitudinally.

This TCR came from a woman aged 70-85 years with COVID-19, enrolled during active disease. Sequenced material: peripheral blood. This chain links TRBV28 with TRBJ1-5, with no clear D. CDR3 amino acids: CASSLSPAINQPQHF. In DNA form, the CDR3 reads TGTGCCAGCAGTTTATCCCCAGCGATCAATCAGCCCCAGCATTTT.